This T cell receptor (beta chain) was captured by sequencing in a study of cytotoxic CD8 clonotypes in ibrutinib-treated CLL. The data were produced by immunoSEQ multiplex PCR, yet TCRdb's version contains in-frame clones alone and is incomplete. The table shows almost 250,000 clones, with roughly 70% occurring only once. Specimen: PBMCs, collected after 24 months of ibrutinib treatment. This TCR derives from a human donor with chronic lymphocytic leukemia.

CDR3 in DNA: TGTGCCACCAGCCGGGACATCTCCTACGAGCAGTACTTC. It specifies CATSRDISYEQYF. The chain carries TRBV15 and TRBJ2-7; weak D call: TRBD1 (6 bases). Between the trimmed V and J ends, which lost 5 bases and 0 bases, there was a span of 8 bases. The CDR3 is 13 residues long. In germline, CDR1 is LNHNV, CDR2 YYDKDF (reference sequence).